Listed here are 17 T cell receptor beta chains from one sample, sequenced in a study of spatial heterogeneity in lung cancer. TCRdb reprocessed the 5' RACE reads with MiXCR, giving one entry per CDR3 protein. The sample lists fewer than 45,000 distinct CDR3 sequences, roughly 6.5% occurring once. Time point described: sample taken at primary tumor resection. The sequenced sample was PBMCs, obtained at surgery. Source of these receptors: a female donor with early-stage non-small cell lung cancer.

This clonotype was seen repeatedly, ten times or more. This chain joins TRBV12-3 or TRBV12-4 and TRBJ1-2; D uncertain. CDR3 size: 12 residues. V was shortened by 5 bases and J by 7 bases, with 11 bases between the two germline ends. CDR3 region: CASSAQQGGYTF. The CDR3 region has the DNA TGTGCCAGCAGTGCTCAACAAGGTGGCTACACCTTC.

This chain uses TRBV7-9 with TRBJ1-1; D may be TRBD1 (6 bases). The CDR3 runs to 12 residues. The germline gives CDR1 SEHNR, CDR2 FQNEAQ (reference sequence). V lost 2 bases, J lost 11 bases, and 12 bases lay in between. CDR3 in DNA: TGTGCCAGCAGCTTAATTGGGGGCGACGCTTTCTTT. Translating gives CASSLIGGDAFF.

This clonotype was counted many times. J is TRBJ2-5 and V is TRBV5-1; 10 positions match TRBD2. The length of the CDR3 is 16 residues. V was pared by 0 bases and J by 5 bases, with 7 bases of the junction left unmatched. Germline V gives CDR1 SGHRS, CDR2 YFSETQ. The CDR3 reads CASSLAPSGGSETQYF. As DNA, the CDR3 is TGCGCCAGCAGCTTGGCGCCTAGCGGGGGTTCTGAGACCCAGTACTTC.

This clonotype has ten or more counts. The V call is TRBV10-3, the J call TRBJ1-1, with a possible D match to TRBD1 (6 bases). The CDR3 extends over 14 amino acids. Germline values: CDR1 ENHRY, CDR2 SYGVKD. Trimming cost V 0 bases and J 4 bases, with 9 bases left between them. The CDR3 here is CAISESRGITEAFF. DNA for the CDR3: TGTGCCATCAGTGAGTCAAGGGGGATCACTGAAGCTTTCTTT.

The genes are TRBV30 and TRBJ2-5; possible D gene TRBD2, 5 bases. The V gene lost 5 bases and the J gene lost 2 bases, with 12 bases spanning the gap. Germline-derived CDR1 and CDR2 are GTSNPN and SVGIG (reference sequence). The CDR3 spans 13 residues. CDR3 coding DNA: TGTGCCTGGGATGGGGAGAGGCAAGAGACCCAGTACTTC. It yields the protein CAWDGERQETQYF. Drawing the rest from reference TRBV30 and TRBJ2-5, the complete variable domain is SQTIHQWPATLVQPVGSPLSLECTVEGTSNPNLYWYRQAAGRGLQLLFYSVGIGQISSEVPQNLSASRPQDRQFILSSKKLLLSDSGFYLCAWDGERQETQYFGPGTRLLVL.

In this sample, this clonotype turned up many times. The chain carries TRBV7-8 and TRBJ2-1; D unresolved. Trimming shortened V by 5 bases and J by 6 bases, and 11 bases separated the two germline ends. In germline, CDR1 is SGHVS, CDR2 FQNEAQ. There are 13 residues in the CDR3. CDR3 amino acids: CASSPLWGNEQFF. The CDR3 coding sequence is TGTGCCAGCAGCCCCCTCTGGGGCAATGAGCAGTTCTTC.

The rearrangement joins TRBV2 to TRBJ2-5; the match to TRBD2 covers 11 bases. Germline CDR1 is SNHLY and CDR2 is FYNNEI. The CDR3 length is 17 residues. V shed 6 bases and J 1 base; nucleotides not matched to a gene: 10. CDR3 bases: TGTGCCAGCAGGGATAGACTGACTAGCGGGATCCAAGAGACCCAGTACTTC. This codes for CASRDRLTSGIQETQYF.

This chain connects TRBV3-1 to TRBJ2-5; no clear D gene. The V end was cut by 3 bases, the J end by 1 base, with 27 bases between. This CDR3 has 20 residues. Per the germline V gene, CDR1 is LGHDT and CDR2 is YNNKEL (reference sequence). The CDR3 DNA sequence: TGTGCCAGCAGCCAGTCGGTAGACGAGTCGGGCCCTTTGGGCCAAGAGACCCAGTACTTC. It yields the protein CASSQSVDESGPLGQETQYF.

The chain employs TRBV10-2 and TRBJ2-1; 8 nucleotides align to TRBD2. Germline values: CDR1 WSHSY, CDR2 SAAADI. Trimming removed 6 bases from V and 9 bases from J; junction bases left unmatched: 10. This CDR3 contains 14 residues. CDR3: CASRETGGFGEQFF. The CDR3 bases are TGCGCCAGCAGAGAGACGGGAGGGTTCGGTGAGCAGTTCTTC.

This clonotype was picked up many times. This rearrangement joins TRBV29-1 to TRBJ1-2; TRBD1 matches at 10 bases. The CDR3 contains 14 residues. Germline-derived CDR1 and CDR2 are SQVTM and ANQGSEA. The V segment lost 6 bases and the J segment 3 bases; nucleotides outside the gene matches: 7. DNA for the CDR3: TGCAGCGTGACAGGGGGCCCCTTTGACTATGGCTACACCTTC. Translation gives CSVTGGPFDYGYTF. Full variable domain (remainder filled in from reference TRBV29-1 and TRBJ1-2): SAVISQKPSRDICQRGTSLTIQCQVDSQVTMMFWYRQQPGQSLTLIATANQGSEATYESGFVIDKFPISRPNLTFSTLTVSNMSPEDSSIYLCSVTGGPFDYGYTFGSGTRLTVV.

This clonotype appeared a few times. The rearrangement links TRBV2 to TRBJ1-1; 8 bases are shared with TRBD1. Germline CDR1 SNHLY, CDR2 FYNNEI. Trimming cost V 6 bases and J 8 bases; bases outside gene matches: 8. CDR3 size: 13 residues. CDR3 nucleotide sequence: TGTGCCAGCAGCGTAGACAGGGGTGGGGAAGCTTTCTTT. It yields the protein CASSVDRGGEAFF.

This clonotype was counted at least ten times. V and J are TRBV27 and TRBJ2-3; 10 bases align to TRBD2. Germline V gene sequence: CDR1 MNHEY, CDR2 SMNVEV (reference sequence). CDR3 length equals 15 residues. V gave up 7 bases and J gave up 6 bases; unmatched junction bases: 10. The CDR3 loop reads CASTPLAGVGDTQYF. In nucleotides, the CDR3 is TGTGCCAGCACCCCGCTAGCGGGAGTCGGGGATACGCAGTATTTT.

This clonotype was picked up many times. The rearrangement uses TRBV30 and TRBJ2-1; possible D gene TRBD1, 6 bases. Germline V gives CDR1 GTSNPN, CDR2 SVGIG (reference sequence). V lost 2 bases and J 6 bases, leaving 8 bases between the germline ends. The CDR3 runs 12 residues. CDR3 nucleotides: TGTGCCTGGAGTCTACAGGGCAATGAGCAGTTCTTC. It is translated as CAWSLQGNEQFF.

This clonotype came up a few times. The chain combines TRBV6-2 or TRBV6-3 with TRBJ2-3; 8 bases line up with TRBD2. Trimming removed 2 bases from V and 6 bases from J; junction bases left unmatched: 7. Germline CDR1 MNHEY, CDR2 SVGEGT. The CDR3 runs to 15 residues. The CDR3 loop reads CASSYIAGFGDTQYF. CDR3 sequence (DNA): TGTGCCAGCAGTTACATAGCGGGATTTGGTGATACGCAGTATTTT.

This clonotype was counted ten times or more. The chain links TRBV7-2 to TRBJ1-5; TRBD1 matches 8 bases. J was trimmed by 6 bases and V by 5 bases; bases with no gene match: 9. In germline, CDR1 is SGHTA, CDR2 FQGNSA. This CDR3 has 15 residues. CDR3 loop: CASSRGQGPFQPQHF. CDR3 sequence (DNA): TGTGCCAGCAGCCGCGGACAGGGACCCTTTCAGCCCCAGCATTTT.

The table lists this clonotype with many counts. The chain uses TRBV7-8 and TRBJ2-2, with 10 positions matching TRBD2. V lost 5 bases, J lost 6 bases, and 9 bases stayed unmatched. This CDR3 has 16 amino acids. Germline CDR1 and CDR2: SGHVS and FQNEAQ. This CDR3 is CASSTPGLARSGELFF. Here the CDR3 DNA reads TGTGCCAGCAGCACACCGGGACTAGCGAGATCCGGGGAGCTGTTTTTT.

This clonotype was counted a few times. V gene TRBV30 combines with J gene TRBJ1-5; no clear D gene. Looked up from germline, CDR1 is GTSNPN and CDR2 is SVGIG (reference sequence). The CDR3 is made up of 13 amino acids. The V end lost 0 bases, the J end lost 4 bases, and 7 bases lay between the germline ends. The CDR3 loop is CAWSVEGNQPQHF. CDR3 bases: TGTGCCTGGAGTGTGGAGGGAAATCAGCCCCAGCATTTT.